The present TCR beta chain was sequenced within a study of OX40 agonist ivuxolimab in advanced cancers. Looking at the study overall: The diagnoses of dose-escalation patients were hepatocellular carcinoma, melanoma, renal cell or head and neck cancer. General study points: The study found among the lowest clonal expansion in partial responders at 0.1-3.0 mg/kg.

About this clone itself: Its target is unknown.

The V end was cut by 4 bases, the J end by 2 bases, with 22 bases between. The CDR3 contains 17 residues. Germline V gene sequence: CDR1 SGHRS, CDR2 YFSETQ. This table comes from immunoSEQ multiplex PCR, and its TCRdb copy is limited to in-frame clones, with some not included. The sample records 50,000 to 65,000 clones, about 88% being singletons. Material: CD4+ or CD8+ T cells sorted from blood, obtained in a trial of the OX40 agonist ivuxolimab. V usage is TRBV5-1 and J usage is TRBJ2-7; D is undetermined. The clonotype originates from an adult with an advanced solid tumor such as melanoma, head and neck, liver or kidney cancer. CDR3 DNA: TGCGCCAGCAGCCTGTGGGTGACCCGACTTGAGGCCTACGAGCAGTACTTC. This encodes CASSLWVTRLEAYEQYF.